This record looks at one T cell receptor beta chain sequence and its context. Its cognate antigen is unknown. Ahead of sequencing, the ViraFEST assay grew antigen-specific CD4+ T cells using viral peptide pools. The authors isolated CD4+ T cells after roughly 10 days of culture. Cultures used fewer than 2.5 million PBMC per well, approximately 9.6 IU/ml IL-2 and 10 ug/ml peptides. Half of the medium was exchanged for IL-2 medium on both days 3 and 7. These data come from a study of vaccination effects on CD4 cells after COVID-19. The method was immunoSEQ multiplex PCR; TCRdb's version includes in-frame clones alone and lacks a portion of them. The table records 50,000 to 65,000 clones, over 75% of them present only once. Germline loops: CDR1 LGHDT, CDR2 YNNKEL (reference sequence). V dropped 2 bases and J dropped 8 bases, with 12 bases sitting between them. The CDR3 runs to 14 residues.

The J gene is TRBJ1-4, the V gene TRBV3-1 (or the pseudogene TRBV3-2); D not resolved. The sequences come from CD4+ T cells from PBMCs cultured with HCoV-229E spike peptides, collected before COVID-19 vaccination. The receptor's source is a human donor who received a COVID-19 vaccine. The CDR3 protein is CASSQNLGSEKLFF. The CDR3 DNA follows: TGTGCCAGCAGCCAAAACTTAGGGTCGGAAAAACTGTTTTTT.